Listed below are T cell receptor beta chains from one sample, sequenced in a study of T cells after yellow fever vaccination. TCRdb reprocessed the 5' RACE reads via MiXCR and lists one record per CDR3 protein. The sample records a few hundred thousand distinct CDR3 sequences, roughly 4.3% being singletons. The starting material was PBMCs, obtained 5 days after the yellow fever booster vaccination. The source is a man aged 18 to 30 who received the YFV17D yellow fever vaccine. CDR3s include the opening cysteine and the closing phenylalanine or tryptophan. D genes are given only for firm matches. The size entry is marked missing in some rows and otherwise reads once, few, many or a size class.

V gene: TRBV15; clone size: few; J gene: TRBJ2-7; D gene: TRBD1; CDR3 DNA: TGTGCCACCCAAGGACAGGGAGACTACGAGCAGTACTTC; CDR3 protein: CATQGQGDYEQYF
V gene: TRBV20-1; clone size: -; J gene: TRBJ2-5; D gene: TRBD2; CDR3 DNA: TGCAGTGCTAACAATCTAGCGGGGGCCGAAGAGACCCAGTACTTC; CDR3 protein: CSANNLAGAEETQYF
V gene: TRBV18; clone size: many; J gene: TRBJ1-2; D gene: TRBD1; CDR3 DNA: TGTGCCAGCTCATCCACTCGGGGACAGGGAATGCGCTACACCTTC; CDR3 protein: CASSSTRGQGMRYTF
V gene: TRBV5-1; clone size: few; J gene: TRBJ2-3; D gene: -; CDR3 DNA: TGCGCCAGCAGCTTGGCTTCAACAGGCCACACAGATACGCAGTATTTT; CDR3 protein: CASSLASTGHTDTQYF
V gene: TRBV10-3; clone size: many; J gene: TRBJ2-3; D gene: -; CDR3 DNA: TGTGCCATCAGCGGGGACTCAGATACGCAGTATTTT; CDR3 protein: CAISGDSDTQYF
V gene: TRBV27; clone size: few; J gene: TRBJ2-1; D gene: TRBD2; CDR3 DNA: TGTGCCAGCAGTCCACAGCGGGGGGACTACAATGAGCAGTTCTTC; CDR3 protein: CASSPQRGDYNEQFF
V gene: TRBV6-6; clone size: many; J gene: TRBJ1-3; D gene: -; CDR3 DNA: TGTGCCAGCAGCCTCACAGGCACCTCTGGAAACACCATATATTTT; CDR3 protein: CASSLTGTSGNTIYF
V gene: TRBV7-9; clone size: many; J gene: TRBJ2-5; D gene: -; CDR3 DNA: TGTGCCAGCAGCCCCGGGCTAGTCGAAGAGACCCAGTACTTC; CDR3 protein: CASSPGLVEETQYF
V gene: TRBV4-3; clone size: few; J gene: TRBJ2-1; D gene: -; CDR3 DNA: TGCGCCAGCAGGCCCGGGACTCCTTCCTACAATGAGCAGTTCTTC; CDR3 protein: CASRPGTPSYNEQFF
V gene: TRBV20-1; clone size: few; J gene: TRBJ2-3; D gene: -; CDR3 DNA: TGCAGTGCTAGAAGGATGGGGACCACGACAGATACGCAGTATTTT; CDR3 protein: CSARRMGTTTDTQYF
V gene: TRBV4-1; clone size: -; J gene: TRBJ2-1; D gene: TRBD2; CDR3 DNA: TGCGCCAGCAGCCATCCAGGGACTAGCGGGGTTGGTGAGCAGTTCTTC; CDR3 protein: CASSHPGTSGVGEQFF
V gene: TRBV14; clone size: -; J gene: TRBJ2-2; D gene: -; CDR3 DNA: TGTGCCAGCAGCCGCCTTGCAGGGGCCGGGGAGCTGTTTTTT; CDR3 protein: CASSRLAGAGELFF
V gene: TRBV25-1; clone size: few; J gene: TRBJ1-2; D gene: -; CDR3 DNA: TGTGCCAGCAGTGGGGAAGGATTACCTCCCTATGGCTACACCTTC; CDR3 protein: CASSGEGLPPYGYTF
V gene: TRBV9; clone size: many; J gene: TRBJ1-2; D gene: -; CDR3 DNA: TGTGCCAGCAGCCCCCAAGGACAGATACTAGCTAACTATGGCTACACCTTC; CDR3 protein: CASSPQGQILANYGYTF
V gene: TRBV5-1; clone size: -; J gene: TRBJ2-3; D gene: -; CDR3 DNA: TGCGCCAGCAGCGGGGGGGCTCGCACAGATACGCAGTATTTT; CDR3 protein: CASSGGARTDTQYF
V gene: TRBV7-9; clone size: many; J gene: TRBJ2-5; D gene: -; CDR3 DNA: TGTGCCAGCAGCTTAGCGCAGGTTCTAGCCGTCGGGGAGACCCAGTACTTC; CDR3 protein: CASSLAQVLAVGETQYF
V gene: TRBV7-2; clone size: many; J gene: TRBJ1-5; D gene: -; CDR3 DNA: TGTGCCAGCAGCTTAGCGCTCGCAGGGCTCCTGGGCCAGCCCCAGCATTTT; CDR3 protein: CASSLALAGLLGQPQHF
V gene: TRBV27; clone size: -; J gene: TRBJ2-5; D gene: -; CDR3 DNA: TGTGCCAGCATGAACCAAGAGACCCAGTACTTC; CDR3 protein: CASMNQETQYF
V gene: TRBV25-1; clone size: many; J gene: TRBJ1-6; D gene: -; CDR3 DNA: TGTGCCAGCGAGGAATCGGGGTATAATTCACCCCTCCACTTT; CDR3 protein: CASEESGYNSPLHF
V gene: TRBV7-2; clone size: -; J gene: TRBJ2-3; D gene: TRBD2; CDR3 DNA: TGTGCCAGCAGCCCCGGACTAGTCTCTAGCACAGATACGCAGTATTTT; CDR3 protein: CASSPGLVSSTDTQYF
V gene: TRBV7-8; clone size: few; J gene: TRBJ2-1; D gene: -; CDR3 DNA: TGTGCCAGCAGCTTATCCGGTGGGGGCGCCTACAATGAGCAGTTCTTC; CDR3 protein: CASSLSGGGAYNEQFF
V gene: TRBV2; clone size: many; J gene: TRBJ2-1; D gene: -; CDR3 DNA: TGTGCCAGCAGCGACGACAGTTACAATGAGCAGTTCTTC; CDR3 protein: CASSDDSYNEQFF
V gene: TRBV15; clone size: few; J gene: TRBJ2-2; D gene: TRBD2; CDR3 DNA: TGTGCCACCAGGGGGGGGCTAGCGGGCACCGGGGAGCTGTTTTTT; CDR3 protein: CATRGGLAGTGELFF
V gene: TRBV6-1; clone size: many; J gene: TRBJ2-1; D gene: TRBD2; CDR3 DNA: TGTGCCAGCAGTACTAGCGGGGCGTACAATGAGCAGTTCTTC; CDR3 protein: CASSTSGAYNEQFF
V gene: TRBV4-2; clone size: -; J gene: TRBJ2-1; D gene: TRBD1; CDR3 DNA: TGTGCCAGCAGCCAAGATCTTTCTCTGGGGGACAGGGTCAATGAGCAGTTCTTC; CDR3 protein: CASSQDLSLGDRVNEQFF
V gene: TRBV7-2; clone size: -; J gene: TRBJ2-7; D gene: -; CDR3 DNA: TGTGCCAGCAGCCGGGACGGCGGCGAGCAGTACTTC; CDR3 protein: CASSRDGGEQYF
V gene: TRBV7-2; clone size: few; J gene: TRBJ2-1; D gene: TRBD2; CDR3 DNA: TGTGCCAGCAGCTTAGACGTGGCGGGGGGGCCACTGGATGAGCAGTTCTTC; CDR3 protein: CASSLDVAGGPLDEQFF
V gene: TRBV12-3/TRBV12-4; clone size: few; J gene: TRBJ1-2; D gene: -; CDR3 DNA: TGTGCCAGCAGTCACGTCCGGATTAACTATGGCTACACCTTC; CDR3 protein: CASSHVRINYGYTF
V gene: TRBV6-1; clone size: -; J gene: TRBJ2-7; D gene: TRBD2; CDR3 DNA: TGTGCCAGCAGTGAAGGGCCTAGCGGGATCTACGAGCAGTACTTC; CDR3 protein: CASSEGPSGIYEQYF
V gene: TRBV5-6; clone size: many; J gene: TRBJ1-5; D gene: -; CDR3 DNA: TGTGCCAGCAGCTTGGGGGAGGCAGGGGTCAATCAGCCCCAGCATTTT; CDR3 protein: CASSLGEAGVNQPQHF
V gene: TRBV20-1; clone size: many; J gene: TRBJ1-2; D gene: -; CDR3 DNA: TGCAGTGCTAGAGAAGGGGAGGTTTCTGGCTACACCTTC; CDR3 protein: CSAREGEVSGYTF
V gene: TRBV6-5; clone size: many; J gene: TRBJ2-5; D gene: -; CDR3 DNA: TGTGCCAGCAGTTACTCCTGGGGGACCCAGTACTTC; CDR3 protein: CASSYSWGTQYF
V gene: TRBV5-1; clone size: many; J gene: TRBJ1-2; D gene: -; CDR3 DNA: TGCGCCAGCAGCTTGGCAGGGAGGAGTGGCTACACCTTC; CDR3 protein: CASSLAGRSGYTF
V gene: TRBV5-1; clone size: -; J gene: TRBJ1-2; D gene: -; CDR3 DNA: TGCGCCAGCAGCTTGCTCGGGGCCGCTCCATGGTCGGACTATGGCTACACCTTC; CDR3 protein: CASSLLGAAPWSDYGYTF
V gene: TRBV5-1; clone size: many; J gene: TRBJ1-4; D gene: -; CDR3 DNA: TGCGCCAGCAGCCCGATGACGGATGAAAAACTGTTTTTT; CDR3 protein: CASSPMTDEKLFF